This T cell receptor (beta chain) is from a study of shared clonotypes between healthy human individuals. The assay was carried out at the deep level. Produced via immunoSEQ multiplex PCR; TCRdb's table is partial and in-frame only. The table lists millions of clones, 80% to 95% of them singletons. CD45RA+ naive and CD45RA-negative memory subsets were separated from CD4+ cells. On this clone: As yet, its antigen is unknown.

Whole-study results and caveats: Sequencing depth was expected to influence donor clonotype sharing.

The CDR3 consists of 13 residues. From germline, CDR1 is SEHNR and CDR2 FQNEAQ (reference sequence). Sequencing was performed on naive CD4+ T cells from PBMCs. Subset noted: CD45RA+ positively selected. The receptor was derived from a man between 18 and 29 years old in good health. Some clones in this sample may be carry-over from other donors' samples. This chain joins TRBV7-9 and TRBJ2-1; D may be TRBD1 (5 bases). Written as DNA, the CDR3 is TGTGCTACAGGTCGAGGCTCCTACAATGAGCAGTTCTTC. The encoded protein is CATGRGSYNEQFF. The complete variable domain, with remaining parts taken from reference TRBV7-9 and TRBJ2-1, reads DTGVSQNPRHKITKRGQNVTFRCDPISEHNRLYWYRQTLGQGPEFLTYFQNEAQLEKSRLLSDRFSAERPKGSFSTLEIQRTEQGDSAMYLCATGRGSYNEQFFGPGTRLTVL.